This T cell receptor beta chain was sequenced for a study of human versus mouse CDR3 diversity and MHC coevolution. Overall study context: Reportedly, immunoSEQ detects one in 200,000 T cells with minimized PCR bias.

This clone was found once. What it binds is unknown. Assay used: immunoSEQ multiplex PCR; TCRdb lists only in-frame clones, some missing. The data contain about 77,000 clones, roughly 90% of them singletons. The CDR3 extends over 17 amino acids. Between the trimmed V and J ends, which lost 0 bases and 0 bases, there was a span of 12 bases. Germline-derived CDR1 and CDR2 are SGHRS and YFSETQ. General study results and limits: Humans had the largest estimated TCR beta repertoire, 1.5 million to 2 million clonotypes. Human T cells were selected on a handful of MHC II alleles. The lowest clonal inequality scores came from most of the three human donors.

This clonotype originated in a person aged 25 to 75 in good health. The source material was naive CD4+ T cells from blood. Subset denoted: CD45RO-negative CD62L-positive naive CD4 T cells. The chain employs TRBV5-1 and TRBJ1-4; maybe TRBD1 (5 bases). In DNA form, the CDR3 reads TGCGCCAGCAGCTTGGGGGGCACGTCAGCAACTAATGAAAAACTGTTTTTT. It yields the protein CASSLGGTSATNEKLFF.